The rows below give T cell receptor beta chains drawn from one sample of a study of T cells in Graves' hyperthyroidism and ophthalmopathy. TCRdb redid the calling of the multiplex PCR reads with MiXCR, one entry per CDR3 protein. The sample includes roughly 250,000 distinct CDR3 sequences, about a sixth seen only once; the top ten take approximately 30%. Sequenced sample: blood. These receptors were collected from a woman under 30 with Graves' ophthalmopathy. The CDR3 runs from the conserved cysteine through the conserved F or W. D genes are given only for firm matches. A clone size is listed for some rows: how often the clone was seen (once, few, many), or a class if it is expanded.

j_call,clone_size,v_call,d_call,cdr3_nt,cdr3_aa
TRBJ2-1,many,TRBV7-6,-,TGTGCCAGCAGCCAGGTGCAGGTCCCTGCCTACAATGAGCAGTTCTTC,CASSQVQVPAYNEQFF
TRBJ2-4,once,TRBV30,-,TGTGCCTGGAGTACGGGGGGCAACATTCAGTACTTC,CAWSTGGNIQYF
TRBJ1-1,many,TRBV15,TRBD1,TGTGCCACCAGCAGATGGGGACAGGGTCTCGAAGCTTTCTTT,CATSRWGQGLEAFF
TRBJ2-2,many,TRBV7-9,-,TGTGCCAGCAGCTTAGGGCCTTACGGGGAGCTGTTTTTT,CASSLGPYGELFF
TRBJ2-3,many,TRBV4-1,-,TGCGCCAGCAGCCACGCCGGCACAGATACGCAGTATTTT,CASSHAGTDTQYF
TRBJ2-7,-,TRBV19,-,TGTGCCAGTACCCCGAGGGGAGGACCCTTGACCTACGAGCAGTACTTC,CASTPRGGPLTYEQYF
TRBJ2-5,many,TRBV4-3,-,TGCGCCAGCAGCCCAGATCGGGTTAGGACCCAGTACTTC,CASSPDRVRTQYF
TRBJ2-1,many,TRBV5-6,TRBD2,TGTGCCAGCAGCTTGGTGGGACTAGCGTCCAATGAGCAGTTCTTC,CASSLVGLASNEQFF
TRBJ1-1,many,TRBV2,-,TGTGCCAGCAGTGGACAGGTACTAACTGAAGCTTTCTTT,CASSGQVLTEAFF
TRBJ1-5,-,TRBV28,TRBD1,TGTGCCAGCAGCACTACAGGGGGCAGCAATCAGCCCCAGCATTTT,CASSTTGGSNQPQHF
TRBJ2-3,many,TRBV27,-,TGTGCCAGCAGTTTAACCAGGGATACGCAGTATTTT,CASSLTRDTQYF